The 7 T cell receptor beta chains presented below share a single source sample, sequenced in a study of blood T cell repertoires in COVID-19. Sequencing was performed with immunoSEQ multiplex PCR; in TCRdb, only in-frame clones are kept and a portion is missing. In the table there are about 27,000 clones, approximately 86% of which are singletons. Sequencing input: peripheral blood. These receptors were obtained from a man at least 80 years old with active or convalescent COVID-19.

The CDR3, as DNA: TGCAGCGCCGCCCTAGCGGGTGGCACCGGGGAGCTGTTTTTT. Translated, it gives CSAALAGGTGELFF. The chain has TRBV29-1 and TRBJ2-2; 8 bases match TRBD2. In germline, CDR1 is SQVTM, CDR2 ANQGSEA. V trimming: 7 bases; J trimming: 4 bases; junction bases outside the gene matches: 8. The CDR3 has 14 amino acids.

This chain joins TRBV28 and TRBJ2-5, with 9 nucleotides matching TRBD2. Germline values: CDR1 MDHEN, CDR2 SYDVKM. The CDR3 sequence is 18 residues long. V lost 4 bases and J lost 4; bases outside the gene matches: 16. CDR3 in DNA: TGTGCCAGCAGTTCCCGCCGGGCGGTAGCGGGAGTGAGAGAGACCCAGTACTTC. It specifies CASSSRRAVAGVRETQYF.

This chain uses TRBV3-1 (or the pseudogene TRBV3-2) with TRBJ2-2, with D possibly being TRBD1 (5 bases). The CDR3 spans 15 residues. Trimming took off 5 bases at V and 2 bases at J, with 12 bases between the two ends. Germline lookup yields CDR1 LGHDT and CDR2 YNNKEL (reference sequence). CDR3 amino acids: CASSGTGTNTGELFF. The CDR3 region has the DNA TGTGCCAGCAGCGGCACAGGTACAAACACCGGGGAGCTGTTTTTT.

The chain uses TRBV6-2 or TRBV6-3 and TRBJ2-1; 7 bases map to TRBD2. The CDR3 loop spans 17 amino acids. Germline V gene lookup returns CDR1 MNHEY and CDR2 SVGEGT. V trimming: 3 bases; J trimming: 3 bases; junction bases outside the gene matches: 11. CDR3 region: CASSYEVAGALYNEQFF. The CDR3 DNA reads TGTGCCAGCAGTTATGAGGTAGCGGGTGCCCTCTACAATGAGCAGTTCTTC.

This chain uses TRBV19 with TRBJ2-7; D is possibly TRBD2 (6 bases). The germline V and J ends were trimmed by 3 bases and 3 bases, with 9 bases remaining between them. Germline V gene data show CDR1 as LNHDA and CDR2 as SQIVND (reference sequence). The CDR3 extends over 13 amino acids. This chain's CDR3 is CASSMSAGYEQYF. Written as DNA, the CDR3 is TGTGCCAGTAGTATGTCAGCGGGCTACGAGCAGTACTTC.

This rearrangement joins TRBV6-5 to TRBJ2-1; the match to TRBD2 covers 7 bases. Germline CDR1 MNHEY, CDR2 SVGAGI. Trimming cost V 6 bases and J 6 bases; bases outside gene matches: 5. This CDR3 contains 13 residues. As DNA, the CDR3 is TGTGCCAGCAGGGGGGACTACGGCAATGAGCAGTTCTTC. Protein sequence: CASRGDYGNEQFF.

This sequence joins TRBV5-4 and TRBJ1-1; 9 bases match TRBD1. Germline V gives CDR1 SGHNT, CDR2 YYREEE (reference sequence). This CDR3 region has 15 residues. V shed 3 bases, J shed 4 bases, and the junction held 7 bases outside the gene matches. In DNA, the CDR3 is TGTGCCAGCAGCTCACTACAGGGGGCGCGCACTGAAGCTTTCTTT. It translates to CASSSLQGARTEAFF.